This T cell receptor (beta chain) was identified during a study of cytomegalovirus exposure and HLA in healthy donors. Notes on this clone: No antigen is known for it.

The germline CDR1 and CDR2 sequences are GTSNPN and SVGIG (reference sequence). V lost 1 base and J lost 2, with 9 bases in between. This CDR3 contains 13 residues. General study findings and limits: Accounts indicate the classifier identified cytomegalovirus status with strong specificity and sensitivity. Most TCR sequences were rare, but some public TCRs occurred in many donors. Under in vitro conditions, a few CMV-associated chains were confirmed as specific for CMV antigens.

Generated by immunoSEQ multiplex PCR, the TCRdb table keeps only in-frame clones and is missing some. The table shows about 63,000 clones, with 80% to 90% occurring only once. The receptor's source is a woman aged 18 to 35 in good health and CMV-seronegative. Specimen: PBMCs. The rearrangement uses TRBV30 and TRBJ2-7, with D possibly matching TRBD2 (5 bases). The CDR3 nucleotides are TGTGCCTGGAGTGCCAGCGGTACCTACGAGCAGTACTTC. It translates to CAWSASGTYEQYF.